The 31 T cell receptor beta chains presented below share a single source sample, sequenced in a study of long-term antiretroviral therapy in people with HIV. Sequencing relied on immunoSEQ assay v3.0, run at survey level. Sequencing was performed with immunoSEQ multiplex PCR; in TCRdb, only in-frame clones are kept and a portion is missing. The table has about 22,000 clones, more than 80% seen once; the top ten hold about 4.4%. The starting material was unsorted PBMCs, obtained roughly 6.1 years after starting antiretroviral therapy. Receptors originate from a man aged 30-40 years with HIV.

CDR3 DNA sequence: TGCGCCAGCAGCTTGGGGCCAGATTATGAAAAACTGTTTTTT. Its protein product is CASSLGPDYEKLFF. V is TRBV5-1 and J is TRBJ1-4; D remains ambiguous. The CDR3 contains 14 residues. CDR1 is SGHRS and CDR2 is YFSETQ in the germline V gene. Trimming cost V 0 bases and J 6 bases, with 9 bases left between them.

V and J are TRBV29-1 and TRBJ2-1; the D gene is possibly TRBD2 (7 bases). Trimming cost V 3 bases and J 9 bases, with 21 bases left between them. Germline V gene lookup returns CDR1 SQVTM and CDR2 ANQGSEA. The CDR3 contains 15 residues. CDR3 residues: CSVEGSGGAYVEQFF. The CDR3, as DNA: TGCAGCGTTGAGGGTAGTGGGGGGGCCTATGTTGAGCAGTTCTTC.

V gene TRBV19 combines with J gene TRBJ1-4, with unresolved D. From germline, CDR1 is LNHDA and CDR2 SQIVND (reference sequence). The ends were cut back, 5 bases at V and 4 bases at J, with 14 bases in the middle. There are 15 residues in the CDR3. In nucleotides, the CDR3 is TGTGCCAGTAGTCCACGGTCAACTTTTAATGAAAAACTGTTTTTT. This translates into CASSPRSTFNEKLFF. Supplemented by reference TRBV19 and TRBJ1-4, the full variable domain reads DGGITQSPKYLFRKEGQNVTLSCEQNLNHDAMYWYRQDPGQGLRLIYYSQIVNDFQKGDIAEGYSVSREKKESFPLTVTSAQKNPTAFYLCASSPRSTFNEKLFFGSGTQLSVL.

The gene calls are TRBV28 and TRBJ2-7; 8 positions match TRBD1. After removal of 2 bases from V and 5 bases from J, the junction contained 8 bases not matched to a gene. The germline gives CDR1 MDHEN, CDR2 SYDVKM. This CDR3 region has 15 residues. CDR3 sequence reads: CASSLGGQGSDEQYF. The CDR3 nucleotides are TGTGCCAGCAGTTTAGGAGGACAGGGATCGGACGAGCAGTACTTC.

J is TRBJ2-1 and V is TRBV6-5; 7 bases align to TRBD2. V shed 5 bases, J shed 6 bases, and the junction held 7 bases outside the gene matches. The CDR3 covers 14 residues. CDR1 and CDR2 (germline): MNHEY, SVGAGI. CDR3 DNA: TGTGCCAGCAGTGACGGACTAGTAGTCAATGAGCAGTTCTTC. Translating gives CASSDGLVVNEQFF.

This chain joins TRBV7-2 and TRBJ2-2; D not resolved. Trimming left V 1 base short and J 6 bases short, with 15 bases between. CDR1 and CDR2 from the germline V gene are SGHTA and FQGNSA. The CDR3 is 16 residues long. CDR3 sequence reads: CASSLVSPDIAGELFF. The CDR3 region has the DNA TGTGCCAGCAGCTTAGTATCCCCCGACATCGCCGGGGAGCTGTTTTTT.

The chain recombines TRBV4-1 with TRBJ1-2, with TRBD1 as a possible D gene (6 bases). The CDR3 is 14 amino acids. Germline CDR1 MGHRA, CDR2 YSYEKL. Trimming pared 0 bases from V and 9 bases from J, leaving 14 bases between. The CDR3 reads CASSQDPRGVSYTF. The CDR3 DNA reads as TGCGCCAGCAGCCAAGATCCGAGGGGGGTTAGCTACACCTTC.

The chain couples TRBV4-3 to TRBJ2-7; no reliable D call. The V end lost 1 base, the J end lost 6 bases, and 7 bases lay between the germline ends. Germline V gene data show CDR1 as LGHNA and CDR2 as YSLEER. There are 12 residues in the CDR3. CDR3 in amino acids: CASSQVGREQYF. The CDR3 region has the DNA TGCGCCAGCAGCCAAGTAGGCCGCGAGCAGTACTTC.

This clone has only one observation. The chain has TRBV28 and TRBJ1-5; D gene uncertain. From germline, CDR1 is MDHEN and CDR2 SYDVKM. CDR3 length: 15 amino acids. V shed 2 bases and J shed 5 bases, with 13 bases lying between them. In DNA form, the CDR3 reads TGTGCCAGCAGTTTAGTGGGTATGAGGGATCAGCCCCAGCATTTT. Protein: CASSLVGMRDQPQHF.

The V and J genes are TRBV4-3 and TRBJ2-4; no definite D call. The CDR3 has 15 amino acids. The ends were cut back, 0 bases at V and 6 bases at J, with 12 bases in the middle. CDR1 is LGHNA and CDR2 is YSLEER in the germline V gene. The CDR3 DNA reads as TGCGCCAGCAGCCAAGATGTGCCCCCACGAAACATTCAGTACTTC. This encodes CASSQDVPPRNIQYF.

This clone is a singleton in its sample. This rearrangement joins TRBV7-9 to TRBJ1-1; D ambiguous. The germline V gene has CDR1 SEHNR and CDR2 FQNEAQ (reference sequence). Trimming removed 5 bases at V and 0 bases at J, with 13 bases between. The CDR3 loop spans 15 amino acids. The DNA for the CDR3 is TGTGCCAGCAGCCCCCGGAGAGATATGAACACTGAAGCTTTCTTT. Its protein is CASSPRRDMNTEAFF.

The J gene is TRBJ2-1, the V gene TRBV7-6; D possibly corresponds to TRBD2 (6 bases). Deletions cut 2 bases from V and 9 bases from J, with 14 bases between. Germline values: CDR1 SGHVS, CDR2 FNYEAQ. This CDR3 contains 14 residues. The CDR3 loop is CASSLWGEDREQFF. DNA of the CDR3: TGTGCCAGCAGCTTATGGGGGGAGGATCGTGAGCAGTTCTTC.

This chain joins TRBV4-2 and TRBJ2-7; TRBD2 matches at 12 bases. Looked up from germline, CDR1 is LGHNA and CDR2 is YNFKEQ. This CDR3 is built from 16 residues. Germline trimming cut 4 bases from V and 1 base from J; bases unmatched to any gene: 5. Written as DNA, the CDR3 is TGTGCCAGCAGCCGGATGGGACTAGCGGGTTCCTACGAGCAGTACTTC. It yields the protein CASSRMGLAGSYEQYF.

The CDR3 nucleotides are TGTGCCAGCAGCAAGGGAGAAGAGACCCAGTACTTC. Translated: CASSKGEETQYF. The rearrangement links TRBV5-4 to TRBJ2-5; TRBD2 is a possible D gene (5 bases). CDR3 size: 12 residues. Germline values: CDR1 SGHNT, CDR2 YYREEE (reference sequence). V lost 4 bases and J lost 3, with 7 bases in between. Drawing the rest from reference TRBV5-4 and TRBJ2-5, the complete variable domain is ETGVTQSPTHLIKTRGQQVTLRCSSQSGHNTVSWYQQALGQGPQFIFQYYREEENGRGNFPPRFSGLQFPNYSSELNVNALELDDSALYLCASSKGEETQYFGPGTRLLVL.

The table lists this clone with a count of one. This chain links TRBV29-1 with TRBJ2-1; D remains ambiguous. This CDR3 comprises 14 residues. Looked up from germline, CDR1 is SQVTM and CDR2 is ANQGSEA. V was trimmed by 5 bases and J by 0 bases, leaving 11 bases between them. CDR3 protein: CSVRSPGSYNEQFF. As DNA, the CDR3 is TGCAGCGTTCGTAGCCCGGGCTCCTACAATGAGCAGTTCTTC.

This chain joins TRBV6-4 and TRBJ2-7; D possibly corresponds to TRBD2 (6 bases). The CDR3 contains 14 residues. The germline gives CDR1 MRHNA, CDR2 SNTAGT. Trimming took 0 bases from V and 3 from J, leaving 9 bases between them. The CDR3 DNA follows: TGTGCCAGCAGTGACTCGCGGGGATACTACGAGCAGTACTTC. This translates into CASSDSRGYYEQYF.

This chain connects TRBV11-2 to TRBJ1-3; D unresolved. In germline, CDR1 is SGHAT, CDR2 FQNNGV. V was cut by 6 bases and J by 0 bases, with 9 bases left in between. The CDR3 has 14 amino acids. The CDR3, as DNA: TGTGCCAGCAGGGCCGTTGGCTCTGGAAACACCATATATTTT. This sequence encodes CASRAVGSGNTIYF.

V and J are TRBV29-1 and TRBJ1-1, with D unresolved. The CDR3 has 12 amino acids. Trimming cost V 4 bases and J 0 bases, with 6 bases left between them. Germline CDR1 is SQVTM and CDR2 is ANQGSEA. CDR3 sequence: CSVVRVNTEAFF. CDR3 nucleotide sequence: TGCAGCGTTGTAAGGGTGAACACTGAAGCTTTCTTT.

The CDR3 reads CASSITGLGVNEQYF. The CDR3 DNA follows: TGTGCCAGTAGTATAACGGGGTTGGGAGTGAACGAGCAGTACTTC. This rearrangement joins TRBV19 to TRBJ2-7, with D tentatively TRBD2 (5 bases). V lost 2 bases and J 5 bases, leaving 16 bases between the germline ends. The CDR3 runs to 15 residues. In germline, CDR1 is LNHDA, CDR2 SQIVND (reference sequence).

CDR3 protein: CASSHQGYNEQFF. CDR3 DNA: TGCGCCAGCAGCCACCAGGGATACAATGAGCAGTTCTTC. The chain carries TRBV4-1 and TRBJ2-1; a possible D gene is TRBD1 (5 bases). Germline CDR1 MGHRA, CDR2 YSYEKL. Trimming removed 3 bases at V and 4 bases at J, with 7 bases between. The CDR3 loop spans 13 amino acids.

This clone has more than one count but fewer than ten. The chain uses TRBV7-2 and TRBJ2-1; D unresolved. CDR3 length: 15 amino acids. The V end lost 5 bases, the J end lost 0 bases, and 11 bases lay between the germline ends. Germline lookup yields CDR1 SGHTA and CDR2 FQGNSA. CDR3 region: CASSPWGNSYNEQFF. DNA for the CDR3: TGTGCCAGCAGCCCCTGGGGTAACTCCTACAATGAGCAGTTCTTC.

This chain links TRBV5-5 with TRBJ1-4; TRBD1 agrees at 7 bases. V trimming: 2 bases; J trimming: 2 bases; junction bases outside the gene matches: 9. The CDR3 loop spans 17 amino acids. CDR1 and CDR2 (germline): SGHKS, YYEKEE (reference sequence). CDR3 DNA sequence: TGTGCCAGCAGCTTTGTGGAGGGGGCGACGACTAATGAAAAACTGTTTTTT. Its protein is CASSFVEGATTNEKLFF.

This rearrangement joins TRBV30 to TRBJ1-1; D remains unclear. The germline gives CDR1 GTSNPN, CDR2 SVGIG (reference sequence). The V and J ends lost 3 bases and 8 bases respectively, with 16 bases between them. This CDR3 has 13 amino acids. The CDR3, as DNA: TGTGCCTGGAGAGATCCATCCTTAGGGGAAGCTTTCTTT. Protein: CAWRDPSLGEAFF.

The chain joins TRBV4-1 to TRBJ1-3; D gene uncertain. The CDR3 has 16 amino acids. Looked up from germline, CDR1 is MGHRA and CDR2 is YSYEKL. Trimming removed 0 bases from V and 0 bases from J, with 9 bases in between. Here the CDR3 DNA reads TGCGCCAGCAGCCAAGATGTGGGAAACTCTGGAAACACCATATATTTT. Translating gives CASSQDVGNSGNTIYF.

The rearrangement links TRBV11-2 to TRBJ1-3; D is unresolved. Trimming left V 3 bases short and J 0 bases short, with 15 bases between. From germline, CDR1 is SGHAT and CDR2 FQNNGV. This CDR3 spans 17 amino acids. The CDR3 coding sequence is TGTGCCAGCAGCTTTGAGTCGGCAGGCTTCTCTGGAAACACCATATATTTT. It is translated as CASSFESAGFSGNTIYF. Combining the CDR3 with reference TRBV11-2 and TRBJ1-3 gives the whole variable domain EAGVAQSPRYKIIEKRQSVAFWCNPISGHATLYWYQQILGQGPKLLIQFQNNGVVDDSQLPKDRFSAERLKGVDSTLKIQPAKLEDSAVYLCASSFESAGFSGNTIYFGEGSWLTVV.

The chain has TRBV4-3 and TRBJ1-6, with TRBD1 matching over 8 bases. The CDR3 covers 14 residues. Germline V gene lookup returns CDR1 LGHNA and CDR2 YSLEER. V lost 8 bases to trimming and J lost 7 bases; unmatched junction nucleotides: 7. The CDR3 sequence: CASSGGDKNSPLHF. The DNA for the CDR3 is TGCGCCAGCTCAGGGGGCGACAAGAATTCACCCCTCCACTTT.

The rearrangement links TRBV7-9 to TRBJ2-7; D unclear. The CDR3 loop spans 11 amino acids. V was shortened by 5 bases and J by 6 bases, with 8 bases between the two germline ends. Per germline, CDR1 SEHNR and CDR2 FQNEAQ (reference sequence). CDR3 residues: CASSPESEQYF. CDR3 sequence (DNA): TGTGCCAGCAGCCCAGAGTCCGAGCAGTACTTC.

The genes are TRBV2 and TRBJ1-1; D unclear. From germline, CDR1 is SNHLY and CDR2 FYNNEI. The CDR3 runs to 13 residues. With 5 bases removed from V and 1 base from J, the gap between germline ends came to 8 bases. The CDR3: CASSRTENTEAFF. CDR3 nucleotides: TGTGCCAGCAGTCGCACAGAGAACACTGAAGCTTTCTTT.

The chain has TRBV7-8 and TRBJ2-5; 7 bases agree with TRBD2. CDR1 and CDR2 from the germline V gene are SGHVS and FQNEAQ. CDR3 size: 13 residues. Trimming cost V 1 base and J 9 bases; bases outside gene matches: 5. As DNA, the CDR3 is TGTGCCAGCAGCTTAGGGCTAGCGGACCCCCAGTACTTC. Its protein is CASSLGLADPQYF.

This clone was counted a few times. The identical CDR3 is also encoded by other nucleotide sequences in the sample. J is TRBJ1-6 and V is TRBV9, with D unclear. The V gene lost 0 bases and the J gene lost 2 bases, with 0 bases spanning the gap. The CDR3 loop spans 13 amino acids. The germline CDR1 and CDR2 sequences are SGDLS and YYNGEE. CDR3 residues: CASSVAYNSPLHF. CDR3 coding DNA: TGTGCCAGCAGCGTAGCCTATAATTCACCCCTCCACTTT.

The chain couples TRBV9 to TRBJ1-3, with D possibly matching TRBD1 (5 bases). V dropped 0 bases and J dropped 1 base, with 17 bases sitting between them. CDR1 and CDR2 from the germline V gene are SGDLS and YYNGEE. This CDR3 has 18 amino acids. Written as DNA, the CDR3 is TGTGCCAGCAGCGTAGGACCCTCAGGGTCGATTTCTGGAAACACCATATATTTT. Protein: CASSVGPSGSISGNTIYF.